Below, 5 T cell receptor beta chains from the same sample are listed, as sequenced in a study of blood T cell repertoires in COVID-19. TCRdb's copy holds only in-frame clones and misses some; the assay was immunoSEQ multiplex PCR. The table lists around 440,000 clones, around 88% of them singletons. Input material: peripheral blood. These receptors came from a woman between 45 and 60 years old with COVID-19, enrolled during active disease.

This rearrangement joins TRBV24-1 to TRBJ2-1; 10 nucleotides agree with TRBD1. J lost 5 bases, V lost 4 bases, and 4 bases had no gene match. The CDR3 has 15 residues. In germline, CDR1 is KGHDR, CDR2 SFDVKD. The CDR3 DNA reads TGTGCCACCAGTGACCCGGGACAGGGGAACAATGAGCAGTTCTTC. Amino acids: CATSDPGQGNNEQFF.

This clone was counted a single time. The chain recombines TRBV6-5 with TRBJ2-1; 9 bases match TRBD1. V shed 6 bases and J 7 bases; nucleotides not matched to a gene: 10. The CDR3 sequence is 15 residues long. Germline V CDR1 and CDR2: MNHEY, SVGAGI. For the CDR3, the DNA is TGTGCCAGCAGCCAGCCGGGACAGGGAAGAAATGAGCAGTTCTTC. Residues: CASSQPGQGRNEQFF.

This chain connects TRBV5-1 to TRBJ2-2, with 7 bases that match TRBD1. Germline lookup yields CDR1 SGHRS and CDR2 YFSETQ. CDR3 length: 16 residues. V trimming: 2 bases; J trimming: 2 bases; junction bases outside the gene matches: 6. CDR3 DNA sequence: TGCGCCAGCAGCTTCTCACAGGGGCAAAACACCGGGGAGCTGTTTTTT. Residues: CASSFSQGQNTGELFF.

This chain links TRBV30 with TRBJ1-2; a possible D gene is TRBD1 (6 bases). The CDR3 is made up of 15 amino acids. V lost 1 base and J 4 bases, leaving 16 bases between the germline ends. The germline V gene encodes CDR1 GTSNPN and CDR2 SVGIG (reference sequence). CDR3 sequence reads: CAWSDWTASGYGYTF. In DNA form, the CDR3 reads TGTGCCTGGAGTGACTGGACAGCCTCCGGCTATGGCTACACCTTC.

The rearrangement links TRBV2 to TRBJ1-6; 10 bases are a match to TRBD1. V shed 6 bases, J shed 4 bases, and the junction held 9 bases outside the gene matches. The germline V gene encodes CDR1 SNHLY and CDR2 FYNNEI. CDR3 size: 17 residues. The CDR3 DNA follows: TGTGCCAGCAGACCCCCGACAGGGGGCCTATATAATTCACCCCTCCACTTT. It is translated as CASRPPTGGLYNSPLHF.